These 20 T cell receptor beta chains came from one sample sequenced in a study of blood T cell repertoires in COVID-19. Measured with immunoSEQ multiplex PCR; TCRdb has only the in-frame clones, and not every one. The sample yields hundreds of thousands of clones, about 90% seen once. Sequenced: PBMCs or T cells enriched from blood (not recorded which). All receptors derive from a woman in her 30s who had recovered from COVID-19.

This chain uses TRBV6-1 with TRBJ2-3, with D possibly matching TRBD1 (5 bases). This CDR3 spans 14 amino acids. Looked up from germline, CDR1 is MNHNS and CDR2 is SASEGT. V dropped 2 bases and J dropped 4 bases, with 10 bases sitting between them. CDR3 sequence: CASSESLGADTQYF. The CDR3 DNA is TGTGCCAGCAGTGAATCCCTAGGGGCAGATACGCAGTATTTT.

The V gene is TRBV3-1 (or the pseudogene TRBV3-2), the J gene TRBJ1-2; 9 bases are shared with TRBD1. Trimming took 4 bases from V and 4 from J; bases not matched to a gene: 7. The V gene's germline CDR1 is LGHDT and CDR2 YNNKEL (reference sequence). This CDR3 is 15 amino acids long. The CDR3 is CASSLPGQGFYGYTF. The CDR3 coding sequence is TGTGCCAGCAGCCTGCCGGGACAGGGATTCTATGGCTACACCTTC.

Only a few counts were recorded for this clone. The junction differs from germline at one of its ends, possibly a read error. V gene TRBV27 combines with J gene TRBJ1-6, with 10 bases fitting TRBD1. Germline V gene lookup returns CDR1 MNHEY and CDR2 SMNVEV (reference sequence). CDR3 length: 16 amino acids. CDR3 protein: CASSVSGTGDNSPLHF. For the CDR3, the DNA is TGTGCCAGCAGTGTATCCGGGACAGGGGATAATTCACCCCTCCACTTT.

The V gene is TRBV19, the J gene TRBJ1-5; D gene ambiguous. The germline V and J ends were trimmed by 5 bases and 0 bases, with 5 bases remaining between them. Germline-derived CDR1 and CDR2 are LNHDA and SQIVND (reference sequence). CDR3 length equals 13 residues. This CDR3 is CASSRSSNQPQHF. The DNA of the CDR3 is TGTGCCAGTAGTCGTAGTAGCAATCAGCCCCAGCATTTT.

The chain uses TRBV5-1 and TRBJ1-4; unclear D gene. The CDR3 contains 15 residues. V was cut by 1 base and J by 7 bases, with 14 bases left in between. Germline V CDR1 and CDR2: SGHRS, YFSETQ. This CDR3 reads CASSLSGEGVEKLFF. Written as DNA, the CDR3 is TGCGCCAGCAGCTTGTCCGGGGAAGGTGTTGAAAAACTGTTTTTT.

The CDR3 bases are TGTGCCAGCAGCTTAGGGCGGGGGGCAGCTTCGGCCGGGGAGCTGTTTTTT. It codes for CASSLGRGAASAGELFF. The J gene is TRBJ2-2, the V gene TRBV11-2; TRBD2 aligns across 8 bases. Germline trimming cut 1 base from V and 6 bases from J; bases unmatched to any gene: 10. The germline V gene has CDR1 SGHAT and CDR2 FQNNGV. The CDR3 has 17 amino acids.

The rearrangement uses TRBV6-2 or TRBV6-3 and TRBJ2-3, with D maybe TRBD1 (5 bases). This CDR3 is 15 amino acids long. V lost 2 bases and J lost 1, with 10 bases in between. Germline V CDR1 and CDR2: MNHEY, SVGEGT. The CDR3 DNA follows: TGTGCCAGCAGTTACCTAGGGGCACGCACAGATACGCAGTATTTT. Translated: CASSYLGARTDTQYF.

The chain combines TRBV6-2 or TRBV6-3 with TRBJ2-5; D ambiguous. Germline CDR1 and CDR2: MNHEY and SVGEGT. The length of the CDR3 is 12 residues. Trimming cost V 5 bases and J 5 bases, with 9 bases left between them. CDR3 sequence: CASSPNQETQYF. The CDR3, as DNA: TGTGCCAGCAGTCCCAATCAGGAGACCCAGTACTTC.

V is TRBV5-1 and J is TRBJ1-1; D may be TRBD1 (6 bases). Germline V gene lookup returns CDR1 SGHRS and CDR2 YFSETQ. The length of the CDR3 is 16 residues. The germline V and J ends were trimmed by 5 bases and 5 bases, with 22 bases remaining between them. The CDR3 sequence: CASSLPNQGRRTEAFF. CDR3 bases: TGCGCCAGCAGTTTACCGAATCAGGGGCGACGTACTGAAGCTTTCTTT.

The gene calls are TRBV5-4 and TRBJ2-1, with D possibly being TRBD1 (7 bases). The CDR3 is 14 amino acids. The V end lost 0 bases, the J end lost 6 bases, and 10 bases lay between the germline ends. The V gene's germline CDR1 is SGHNT and CDR2 YYREEE (reference sequence). CDR3: CASSLGQGGNEQFF. DNA of the CDR3: TGTGCCAGCAGCTTGGGGCAGGGGGGCAATGAGCAGTTCTTC.

The chain joins TRBV10-3 to TRBJ2-7, with D possibly being TRBD2 (5 bases). Germline V gives CDR1 ENHRY, CDR2 SYGVKD. The CDR3 contains 14 residues. V gave up 3 bases and J gave up 3 bases, with 12 bases separating them. The chain's CDR3 is CAISDPTAGYEQYF. Here the CDR3 DNA reads TGTGCCATCAGTGACCCAACGGCGGGCTACGAGCAGTACTTC.

Written as DNA, the CDR3 is TGTGCCAGCAGCTGGTCCGGACAGAATAGCAATCAGCCCCAGCATTTT. Amino acids: CASSWSGQNSNQPQHF. The chain has TRBV5-8 and TRBJ1-5, with D possibly TRBD1 on 6 matching bases. Germline V lookup: CDR1 SGHTS, CDR2 YDEGEE. The V end was cut by 3 bases, the J end by 0 bases, with 13 bases between. The CDR3 is 16 amino acids.

The chain is built from TRBV10-2 and TRBJ1-5; D ambiguous. Germline-derived CDR1 and CDR2 are WSHSY and SAAADI. The CDR3 extends over 13 amino acids. Trimming cost V 5 bases and J 6 bases, with 11 bases left between them. DNA of the CDR3: TGCGCCAGCAGTTATGGGGAGAGTCAGCCCCAGCATTTT. The encoded protein is CASSYGESQPQHF.

In this sample, this clone turned up once. This chain uses TRBV27 with TRBJ2-2; 7 nucleotides match TRBD1. Trimming took 4 bases from V and 4 from J; bases not matched to a gene: 15. This CDR3 has 18 residues. Germline CDR1 and CDR2: MNHEY and SMNVEV (reference sequence). As DNA, the CDR3 is TGTGCCAGCAGTTCCCGATATACAGGGGAGTCGAGCACCGGGGAGCTGTTTTTT. Protein: CASSSRYTGESSTGELFF.

This clone was found a few times. The gene calls are TRBV10-1 and TRBJ1-6; D is unresolved. Germline CDR1 is WNHNN and CDR2 is SYGVQD (reference sequence). The CDR3 loop spans 13 amino acids. V lost 5 bases, J lost 10 bases, and 12 bases lay in between. The chain's CDR3 is CASSSLAGSPLHF. Here the CDR3 DNA reads TGCGCCAGCAGTAGCCTCGCCGGGTCACCCCTCCACTTT.

In DNA, the CDR3 is TGTGCCAGCAGCTTAGACGGACTCACAGATACGCAGTATTTT. The encoded protein is CASSLDGLTDTQYF. V and J are TRBV7-7 and TRBJ2-3; D possibly corresponds to TRBD2 (5 bases). The CDR3 loop spans 14 amino acids. Germline V gene data show CDR1 as SSHAT and CDR2 as FNYEAQ (reference sequence). V gave up 1 base and J gave up 2 bases, with 7 bases separating them. Full variable domain (outside the CDR3, taken from reference TRBV7-7 and TRBJ2-3): GAGVSQSPRYKVTKRGQDVTLRCDPISSHATLYWYQQALGQGPEFLTYFNYEAQPDKSGLPSDRFSAERPEGSISTLTIQRTEQRDSAMYRCASSLDGLTDTQYFGPGTRLTVL.

This chain joins TRBV5-1 and TRBJ2-3; the match to TRBD2 covers 7 bases. The CDR3 consists of 16 residues. Germline CDR1 SGHRS, CDR2 YFSETQ. V dropped 4 bases and J dropped 2; count of bases not matched to a gene: 10. The CDR3 reads CASSPGGGGVTDTQYF. DNA of the CDR3: TGCGCCAGCAGCCCGGGCGGCGGGGGAGTCACAGATACGCAGTATTTT.

The J gene is TRBJ1-1, the V gene TRBV5-5; 9 positions agree with TRBD1. V gave up 4 bases and J gave up 5 bases; unmatched junction bases: 6. Per germline, CDR1 SGHKS and CDR2 YYEKEE (reference sequence). This CDR3 spans 14 amino acids. The CDR3 protein is CASSPGTGRTEAFF. The CDR3 bases are TGTGCCAGCAGCCCCGGGACAGGGAGAACTGAAGCTTTCTTT.

The rearrangement links TRBV18 to TRBJ1-1, with TRBD1 matching over 7 bases. Losses at the gene ends were 4 bases for V and 4 bases for J; bases not matched to a gene: 15. CDR3 length equals 17 residues. Germline V gene sequence: CDR1 KGHSH, CDR2 LQKENI. CDR3 DNA: TGTGCCAGCTCACTGAAGGGAACGCGACAGGGAATCACTGAAGCTTTCTTT. This sequence encodes CASSLKGTRQGITEAFF.

This clone was picked up a small number of times. The chain has TRBV28 and TRBJ1-2; weak D call: TRBD1 (6 bases). Trimming left V 6 bases short and J 5 bases short, with 16 bases between. The V gene's germline CDR1 is MDHEN and CDR2 SYDVKM. The CDR3 totals 14 residues. CDR3 nucleotides: TGTGCCAGCAGACCCCGGGGGGCGAAGTATGGCTACACCTTC. Its protein is CASRPRGAKYGYTF.